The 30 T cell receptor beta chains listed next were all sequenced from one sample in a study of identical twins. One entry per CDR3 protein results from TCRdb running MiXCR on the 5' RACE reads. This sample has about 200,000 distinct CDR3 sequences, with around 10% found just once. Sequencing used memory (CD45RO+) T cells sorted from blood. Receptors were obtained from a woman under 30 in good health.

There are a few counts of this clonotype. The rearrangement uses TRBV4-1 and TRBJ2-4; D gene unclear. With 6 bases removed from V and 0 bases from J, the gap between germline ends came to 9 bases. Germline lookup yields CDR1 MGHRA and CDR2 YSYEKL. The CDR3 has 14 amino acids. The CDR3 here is CASRGHGAKNIQYF. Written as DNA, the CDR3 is TGCGCCAGCAGGGGCCATGGAGCCAAAAACATTCAGTACTTC.

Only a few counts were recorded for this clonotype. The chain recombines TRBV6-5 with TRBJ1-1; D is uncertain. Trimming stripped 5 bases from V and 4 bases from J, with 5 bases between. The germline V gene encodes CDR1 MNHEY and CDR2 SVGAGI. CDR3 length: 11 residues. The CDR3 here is CASSTPTEAFF. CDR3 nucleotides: TGTGCCAGCAGTACCCCCACTGAAGCTTTCTTT.

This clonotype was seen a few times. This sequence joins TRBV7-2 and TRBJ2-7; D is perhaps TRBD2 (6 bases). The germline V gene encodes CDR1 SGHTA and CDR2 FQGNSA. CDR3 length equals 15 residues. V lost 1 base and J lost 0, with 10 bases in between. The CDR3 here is CASSLGRGSSYEQYF. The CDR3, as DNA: TGTGCCAGCAGCTTAGGGCGGGGCAGCTCCTACGAGCAGTACTTC.

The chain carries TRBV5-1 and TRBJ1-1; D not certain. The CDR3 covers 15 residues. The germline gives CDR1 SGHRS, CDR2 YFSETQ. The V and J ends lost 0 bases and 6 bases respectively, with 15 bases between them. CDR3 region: CASSLAIGNVAEAFF. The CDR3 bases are TGCGCCAGCAGCTTGGCCATAGGAAATGTGGCTGAAGCTTTCTTT. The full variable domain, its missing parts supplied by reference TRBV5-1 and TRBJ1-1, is KAGVTQTPRYLIKTRGQQVTLSCSPISGHRSVSWYQQTPGQGLQFLFEYFSETQRNKGNFPGRFSGRQFSNSRSEMNVSTLELGDSALYLCASSLAIGNVAEAFFGQGTRLTVV.

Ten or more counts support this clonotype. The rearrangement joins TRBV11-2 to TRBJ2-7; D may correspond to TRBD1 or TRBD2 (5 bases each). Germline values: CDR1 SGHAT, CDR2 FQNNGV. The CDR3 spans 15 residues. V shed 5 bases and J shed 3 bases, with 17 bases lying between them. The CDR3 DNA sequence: TGTGCCAGCAGCCTCGCCGGGGCTACATTCTACGAGCAGTACTTC. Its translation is CASSLAGATFYEQYF.

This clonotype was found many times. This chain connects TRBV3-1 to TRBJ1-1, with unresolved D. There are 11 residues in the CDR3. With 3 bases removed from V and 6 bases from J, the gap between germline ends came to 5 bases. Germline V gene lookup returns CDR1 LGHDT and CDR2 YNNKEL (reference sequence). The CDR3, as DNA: TGTGCCAGCAGCCAGAGGGCTGAAGCTTTCTTT. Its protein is CASSQRAEAFF. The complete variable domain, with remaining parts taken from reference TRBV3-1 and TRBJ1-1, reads DTAVSQTPKYLVTQMGNDKSIKCEQNLGHDTMYWYKQDSKKFLKIMFSYNNKELIINETVPNRFSPKSPDKAHLNLHINSLELGDSAVYFCASSQRAEAFFGQGTRLTVV.

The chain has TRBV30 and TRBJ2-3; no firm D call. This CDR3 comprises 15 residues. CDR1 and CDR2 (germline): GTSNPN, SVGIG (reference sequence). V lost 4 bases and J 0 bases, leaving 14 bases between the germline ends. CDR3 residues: CAWKWRQSSTDTQYF. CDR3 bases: TGTGCCTGGAAATGGCGTCAGTCTAGCACAGATACGCAGTATTTT.

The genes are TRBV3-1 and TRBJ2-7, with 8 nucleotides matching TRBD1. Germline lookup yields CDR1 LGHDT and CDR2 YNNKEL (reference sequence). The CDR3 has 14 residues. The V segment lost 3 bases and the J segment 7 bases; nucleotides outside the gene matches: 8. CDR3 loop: CASSHLATGGEQYF. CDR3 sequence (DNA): TGTGCCAGCAGCCATTTAGCCACAGGGGGTGAGCAGTACTTC.

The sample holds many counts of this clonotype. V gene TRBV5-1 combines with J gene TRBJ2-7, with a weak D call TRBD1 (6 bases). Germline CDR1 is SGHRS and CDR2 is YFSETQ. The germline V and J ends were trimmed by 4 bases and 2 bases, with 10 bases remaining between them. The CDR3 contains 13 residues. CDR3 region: CASSRTGTYEQYF. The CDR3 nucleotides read TGCGCCAGCAGCCGAACAGGGACCTACGAGCAGTACTTC.

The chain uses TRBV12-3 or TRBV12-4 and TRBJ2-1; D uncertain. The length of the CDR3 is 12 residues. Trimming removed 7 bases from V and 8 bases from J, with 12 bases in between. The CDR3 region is CASTLSRHEQFF. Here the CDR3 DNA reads TGTGCCAGCACTCTGTCAAGGCATGAGCAGTTCTTC.

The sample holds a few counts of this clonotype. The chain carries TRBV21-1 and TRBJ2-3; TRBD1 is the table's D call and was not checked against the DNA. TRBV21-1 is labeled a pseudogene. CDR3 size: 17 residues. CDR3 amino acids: CASSKSGQGVNTDTQYF. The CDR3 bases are TGTGCCAGCAGCAAAAGCGGACAGGGGGTAAACACAGATACGCAGTATTTT.

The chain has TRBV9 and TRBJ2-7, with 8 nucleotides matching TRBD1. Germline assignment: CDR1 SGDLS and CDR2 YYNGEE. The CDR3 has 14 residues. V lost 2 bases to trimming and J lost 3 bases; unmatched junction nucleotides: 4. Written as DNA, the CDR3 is TGTGCCAGCAGCGTCCGGACAGGGCACTACGAGCAGTACTTC. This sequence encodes CASSVRTGHYEQYF.

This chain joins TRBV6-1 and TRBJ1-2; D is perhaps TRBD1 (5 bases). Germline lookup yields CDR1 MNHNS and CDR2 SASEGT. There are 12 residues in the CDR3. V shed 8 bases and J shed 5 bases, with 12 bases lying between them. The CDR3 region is CASRQGFYGYTF. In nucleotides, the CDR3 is TGTGCCAGCCGTCAGGGCTTTTATGGCTACACCTTC.

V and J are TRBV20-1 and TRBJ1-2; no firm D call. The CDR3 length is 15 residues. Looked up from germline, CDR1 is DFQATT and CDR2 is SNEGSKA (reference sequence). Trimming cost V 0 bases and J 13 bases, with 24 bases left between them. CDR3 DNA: TGCAGTGCTAGAGATCGGGCAGTTTACCGGTATCGCCTCACCTTC. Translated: CSARDRAVYRYRLTF.

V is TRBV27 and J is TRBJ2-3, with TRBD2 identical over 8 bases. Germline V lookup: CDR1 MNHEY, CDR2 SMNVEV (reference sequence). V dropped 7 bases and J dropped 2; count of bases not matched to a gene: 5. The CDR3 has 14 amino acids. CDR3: CASIGGRNTDTQYF. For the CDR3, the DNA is TGTGCCAGCATAGGCGGGAGGAACACAGATACGCAGTATTTT.

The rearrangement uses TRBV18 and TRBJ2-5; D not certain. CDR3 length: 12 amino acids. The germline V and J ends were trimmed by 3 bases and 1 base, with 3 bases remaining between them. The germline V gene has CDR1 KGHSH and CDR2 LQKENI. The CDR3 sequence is CASSPIQETQYF. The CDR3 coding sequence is TGTGCCAGCTCACCCATCCAAGAGACCCAGTACTTC.

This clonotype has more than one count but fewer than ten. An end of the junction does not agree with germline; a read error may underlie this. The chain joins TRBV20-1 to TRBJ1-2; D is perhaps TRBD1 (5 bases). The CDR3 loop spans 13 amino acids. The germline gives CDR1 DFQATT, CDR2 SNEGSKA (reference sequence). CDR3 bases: TGCAGTGCGAGAGCAGGGACTAACTATGGCTACACCTTC. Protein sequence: CSARAGTNYGYTF.

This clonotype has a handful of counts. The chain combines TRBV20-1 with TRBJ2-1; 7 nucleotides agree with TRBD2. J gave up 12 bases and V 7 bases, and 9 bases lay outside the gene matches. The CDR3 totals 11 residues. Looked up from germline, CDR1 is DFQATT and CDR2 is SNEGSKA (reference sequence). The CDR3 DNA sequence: TGCAGTGTGGTATGGCGGGAGAGGCAGTTCTTC. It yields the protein CSVVWRERQFF.

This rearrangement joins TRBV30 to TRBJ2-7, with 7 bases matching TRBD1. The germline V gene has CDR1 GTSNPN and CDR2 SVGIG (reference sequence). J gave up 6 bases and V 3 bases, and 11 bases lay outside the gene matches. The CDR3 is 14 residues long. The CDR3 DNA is TGTGCCTGGAGCACCTACCGGGACAGTGCCGAGCAGTACTTC. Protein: CAWSTYRDSAEQYF.

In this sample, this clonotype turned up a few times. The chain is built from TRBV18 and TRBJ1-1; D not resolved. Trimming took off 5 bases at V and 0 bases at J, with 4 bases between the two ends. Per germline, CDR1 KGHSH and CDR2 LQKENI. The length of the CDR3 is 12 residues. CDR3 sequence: CASSWMNTEAFF. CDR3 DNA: TGTGCCAGCTCATGGATGAACACTGAAGCTTTCTTT.

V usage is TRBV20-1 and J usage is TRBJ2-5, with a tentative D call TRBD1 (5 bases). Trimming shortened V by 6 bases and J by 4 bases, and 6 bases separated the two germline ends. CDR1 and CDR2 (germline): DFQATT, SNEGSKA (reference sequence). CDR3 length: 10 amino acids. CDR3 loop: CSAQGETQYF. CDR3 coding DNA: TGCAGTGCCCAGGGAGAGACCCAGTACTTC.

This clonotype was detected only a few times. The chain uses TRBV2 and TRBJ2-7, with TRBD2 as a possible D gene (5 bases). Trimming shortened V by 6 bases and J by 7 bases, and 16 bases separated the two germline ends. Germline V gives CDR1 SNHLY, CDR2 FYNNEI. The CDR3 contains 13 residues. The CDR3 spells CASRNTATGEQYF. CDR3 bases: TGTGCCAGCAGGAATACGGCCACGGGGGAGCAGTACTTC.

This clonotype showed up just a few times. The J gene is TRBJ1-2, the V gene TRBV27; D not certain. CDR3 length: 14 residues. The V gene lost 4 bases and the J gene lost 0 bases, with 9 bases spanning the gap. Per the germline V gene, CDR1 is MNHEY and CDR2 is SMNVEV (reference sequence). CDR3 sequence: CASSSYMANYGYTF. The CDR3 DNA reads TGTGCCAGCAGTTCCTACATGGCTAACTATGGCTACACCTTC.

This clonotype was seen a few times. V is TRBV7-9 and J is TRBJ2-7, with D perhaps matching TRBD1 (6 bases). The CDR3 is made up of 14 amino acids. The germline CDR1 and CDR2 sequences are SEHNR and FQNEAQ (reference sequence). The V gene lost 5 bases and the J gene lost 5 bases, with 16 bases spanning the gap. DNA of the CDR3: TGTGCCAGCAGCCGGCAGGGGCTAGCCCACGAGCAGTACTTC. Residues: CASSRQGLAHEQYF.

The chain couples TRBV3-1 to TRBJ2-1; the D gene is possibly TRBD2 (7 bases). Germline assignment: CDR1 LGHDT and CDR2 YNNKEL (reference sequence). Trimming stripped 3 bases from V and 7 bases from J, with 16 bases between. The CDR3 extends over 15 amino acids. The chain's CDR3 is CASSQLGGGTNEQFF. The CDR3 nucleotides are TGTGCCAGCAGCCAGTTAGGGGGGGGGACTAATGAGCAGTTCTTC.

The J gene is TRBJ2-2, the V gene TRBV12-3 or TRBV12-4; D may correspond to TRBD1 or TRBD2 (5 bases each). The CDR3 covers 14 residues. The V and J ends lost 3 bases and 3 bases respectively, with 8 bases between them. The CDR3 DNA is TGTGCCAGCAGTTTGGGGACCGACACCGGGGAGCTGTTTTTT. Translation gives CASSLGTDTGELFF.

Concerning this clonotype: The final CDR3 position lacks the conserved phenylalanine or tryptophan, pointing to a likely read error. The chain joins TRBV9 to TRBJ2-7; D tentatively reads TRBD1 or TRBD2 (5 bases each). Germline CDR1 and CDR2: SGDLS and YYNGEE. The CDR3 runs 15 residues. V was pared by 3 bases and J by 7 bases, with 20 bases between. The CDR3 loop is CASSEGRVMMGEQYI. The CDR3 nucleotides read TGTGCCAGCAGCGAGGGGAGAGTCATGATGGGGGAGCAGTACATC.

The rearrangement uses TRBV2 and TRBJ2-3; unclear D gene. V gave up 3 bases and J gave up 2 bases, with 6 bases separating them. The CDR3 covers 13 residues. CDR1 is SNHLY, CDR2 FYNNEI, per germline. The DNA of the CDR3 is TGTGCCAGCAGTGACAGAAACACAGATACGCAGTATTTT. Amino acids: CASSDRNTDTQYF.

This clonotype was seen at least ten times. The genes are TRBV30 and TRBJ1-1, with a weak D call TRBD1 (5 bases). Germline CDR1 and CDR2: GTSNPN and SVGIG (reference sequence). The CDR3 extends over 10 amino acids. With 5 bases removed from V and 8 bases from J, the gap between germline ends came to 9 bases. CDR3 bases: TGTGCCTGGGAGAGGGGAGAAGCTTTCTTT. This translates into CAWERGEAFF.

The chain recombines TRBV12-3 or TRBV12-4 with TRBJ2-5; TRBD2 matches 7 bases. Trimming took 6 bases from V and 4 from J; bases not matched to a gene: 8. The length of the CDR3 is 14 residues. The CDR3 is CASRPGTGGETQYF. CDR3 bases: TGTGCCAGCAGGCCCGGGACGGGGGGAGAGACCCAGTACTTC.